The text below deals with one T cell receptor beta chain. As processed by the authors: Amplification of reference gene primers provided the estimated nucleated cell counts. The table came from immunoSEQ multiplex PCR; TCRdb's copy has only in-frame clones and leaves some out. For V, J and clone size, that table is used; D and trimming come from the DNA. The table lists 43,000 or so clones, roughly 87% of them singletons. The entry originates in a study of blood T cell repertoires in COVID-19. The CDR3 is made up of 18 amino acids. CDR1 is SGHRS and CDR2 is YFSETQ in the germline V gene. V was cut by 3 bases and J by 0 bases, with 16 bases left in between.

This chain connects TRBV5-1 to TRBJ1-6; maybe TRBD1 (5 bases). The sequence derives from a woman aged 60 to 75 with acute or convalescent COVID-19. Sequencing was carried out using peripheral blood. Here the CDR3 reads CASSSAGLLGSYNSPLHF. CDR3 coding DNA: TGCGCCAGCAGCTCCGCGGGGCTTTTAGGCTCCTATAATTCACCCCTCCACTTT.